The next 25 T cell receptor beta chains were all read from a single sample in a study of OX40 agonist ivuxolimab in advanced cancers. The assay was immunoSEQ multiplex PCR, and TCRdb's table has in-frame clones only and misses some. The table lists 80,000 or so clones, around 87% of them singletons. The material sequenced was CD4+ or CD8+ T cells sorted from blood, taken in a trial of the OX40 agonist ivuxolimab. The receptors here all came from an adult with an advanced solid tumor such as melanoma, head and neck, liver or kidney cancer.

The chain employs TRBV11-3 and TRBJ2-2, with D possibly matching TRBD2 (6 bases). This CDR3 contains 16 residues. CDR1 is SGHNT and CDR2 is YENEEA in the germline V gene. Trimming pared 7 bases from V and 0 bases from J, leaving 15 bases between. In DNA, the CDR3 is TGTGCCAGCAATTGGGACTCGTTCGCGAACACCGGGGAGCTGTTTTTT. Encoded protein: CASNWDSFANTGELFF. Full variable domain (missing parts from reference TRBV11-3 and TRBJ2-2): EAGVVQSPRYKIIEKKQPVAFWCNPISGHNTLYWYLQNLGQGPELLIRYENEEAVDDSQLPKDRFSAERLKGVDSTLKIQPAELGDSAVYLCASNWDSFANTGELFFGEGSRLTVL.

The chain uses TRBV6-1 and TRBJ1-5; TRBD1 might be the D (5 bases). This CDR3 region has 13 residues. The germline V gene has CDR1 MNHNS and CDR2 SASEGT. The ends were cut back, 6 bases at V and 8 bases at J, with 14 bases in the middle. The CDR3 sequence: CASSPGPPKPQHF. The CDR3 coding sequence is TGTGCCAGCAGCCCGGGACCCCCTAAGCCCCAGCATTTT.

CDR3 loop: CASSGQGRVDYGYTF. The CDR3 DNA reads as TGTGCCAGCAGTGGACAGGGAAGGGTGGACTATGGCTACACCTTC. This chain uses TRBV6-1 with TRBJ1-2; 7 bases align to TRBD1. J lost 3 bases, V lost 4 bases, and 8 bases had no gene match. Germline-derived CDR1 and CDR2 are MNHNS and SASEGT. The CDR3 length is 15 residues.

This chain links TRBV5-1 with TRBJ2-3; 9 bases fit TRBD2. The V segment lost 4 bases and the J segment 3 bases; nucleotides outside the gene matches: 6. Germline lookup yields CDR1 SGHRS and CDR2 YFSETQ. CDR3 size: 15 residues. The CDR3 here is CASSTPSGETDTQYF. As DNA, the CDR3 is TGCGCCAGCAGCACCCCTAGCGGGGAGACAGATACGCAGTATTTT.

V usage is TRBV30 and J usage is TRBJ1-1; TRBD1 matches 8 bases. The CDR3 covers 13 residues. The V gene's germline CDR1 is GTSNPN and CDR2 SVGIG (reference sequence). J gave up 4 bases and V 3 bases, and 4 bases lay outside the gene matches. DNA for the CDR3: TGTGCCTGGAGAGGAACAGGGGGCACTGAAGCTTTCTTT. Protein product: CAWRGTGGTEAFF.

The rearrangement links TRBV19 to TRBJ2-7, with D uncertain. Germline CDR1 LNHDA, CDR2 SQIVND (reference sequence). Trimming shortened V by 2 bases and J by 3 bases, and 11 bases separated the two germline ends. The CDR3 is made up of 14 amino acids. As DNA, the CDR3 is TGTGCCAGTAGTATAAATCCGGGTCTCTACGAGCAGTACTTC. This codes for CASSINPGLYEQYF.

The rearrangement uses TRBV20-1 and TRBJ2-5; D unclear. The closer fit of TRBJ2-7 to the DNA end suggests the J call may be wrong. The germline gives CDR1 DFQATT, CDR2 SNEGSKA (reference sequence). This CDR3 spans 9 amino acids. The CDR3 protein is CSAGYEQYF. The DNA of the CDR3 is TGCAGTGCTGGCTACGAGCAGTACTTC.

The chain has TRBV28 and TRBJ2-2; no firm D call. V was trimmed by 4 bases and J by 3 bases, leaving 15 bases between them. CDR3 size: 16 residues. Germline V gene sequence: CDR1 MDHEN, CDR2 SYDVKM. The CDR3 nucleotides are TGTGCCAGCAGTTCGACGGATGGGTGGGACACCGGGGAGCTGTTTTTT. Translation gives CASSSTDGWDTGELFF. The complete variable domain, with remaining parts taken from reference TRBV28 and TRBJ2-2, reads DVKVTQSSRYLVKRTGEKVFLECVQDMDHENMFWYRQDPGLGLRLIYFSYDVKMKEKGDIPEGYSVSREKKERFSLILESASTNQTSMYLCASSSTDGWDTGELFFGEGSRLTVL.

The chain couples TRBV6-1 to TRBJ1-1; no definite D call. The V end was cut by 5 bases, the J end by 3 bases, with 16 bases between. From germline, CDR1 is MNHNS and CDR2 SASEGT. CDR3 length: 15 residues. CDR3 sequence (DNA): TGTGCCAGCAGTACCTCATCCCTTCTGCACACTGAAGCTTTCTTT. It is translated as CASSTSSLLHTEAFF.

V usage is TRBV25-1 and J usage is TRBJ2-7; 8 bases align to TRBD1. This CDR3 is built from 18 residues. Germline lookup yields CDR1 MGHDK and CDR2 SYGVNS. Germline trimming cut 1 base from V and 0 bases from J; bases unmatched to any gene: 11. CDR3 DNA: TGTGCCAGCAGTGAATCTGGCTTGGGGGACAGGAGCTCCTACGAGCAGTACTTC. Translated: CASSESGLGDRSSYEQYF.

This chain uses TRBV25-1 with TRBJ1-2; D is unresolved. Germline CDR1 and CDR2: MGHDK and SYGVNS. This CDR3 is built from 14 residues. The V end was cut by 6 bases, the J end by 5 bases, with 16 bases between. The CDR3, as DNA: TGTGCCAGCAGCCCGGGAGCCCCTCGGTATGGCTACACCTTC. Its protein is CASSPGAPRYGYTF.

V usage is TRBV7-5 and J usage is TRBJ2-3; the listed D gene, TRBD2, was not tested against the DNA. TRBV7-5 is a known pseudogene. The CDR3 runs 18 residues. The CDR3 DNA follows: TGTGTCAGAAGCTCCCACCCCCCGCAGCGGGGGATCACAGATACGCAGTATTTT. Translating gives CVRSSHPPQRGITDTQYF.

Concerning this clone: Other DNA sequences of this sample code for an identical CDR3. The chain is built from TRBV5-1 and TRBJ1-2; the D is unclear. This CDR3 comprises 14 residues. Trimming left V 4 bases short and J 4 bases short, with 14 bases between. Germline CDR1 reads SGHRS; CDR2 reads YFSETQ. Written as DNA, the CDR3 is TGCGCCAGCAGCAGAGAGGGATACGGCTATGGCTACACCTTC. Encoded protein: CASSREGYGYGYTF.

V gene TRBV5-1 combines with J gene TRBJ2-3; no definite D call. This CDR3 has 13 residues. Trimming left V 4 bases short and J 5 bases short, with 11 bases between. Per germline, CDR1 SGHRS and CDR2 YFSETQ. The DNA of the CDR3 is TGCGCCAGCAGCCCCCAGGTTGGAGATACGCAGTATTTT. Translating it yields CASSPQVGDTQYF.

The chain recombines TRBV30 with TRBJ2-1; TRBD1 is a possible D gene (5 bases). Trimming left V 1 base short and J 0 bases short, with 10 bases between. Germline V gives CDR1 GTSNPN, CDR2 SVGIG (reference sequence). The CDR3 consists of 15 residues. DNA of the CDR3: TGTGCCTGGAGTGAGGGGTCTAGCTCCTACAATGAGCAGTTCTTC. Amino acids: CAWSEGSSSYNEQFF.

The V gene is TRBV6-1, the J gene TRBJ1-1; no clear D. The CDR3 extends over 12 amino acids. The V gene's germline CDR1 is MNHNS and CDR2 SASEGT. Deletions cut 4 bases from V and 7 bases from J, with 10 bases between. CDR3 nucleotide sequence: TGTGCCAGCAGTGGCTTGGGAGGTGAAGCTTTCTTT. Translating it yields CASSGLGGEAFF.

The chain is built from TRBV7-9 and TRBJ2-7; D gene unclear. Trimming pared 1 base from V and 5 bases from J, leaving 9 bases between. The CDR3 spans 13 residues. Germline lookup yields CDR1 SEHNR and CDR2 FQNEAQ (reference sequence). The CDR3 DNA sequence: TGTGCCAGCAGCTTAGGTTGGGTTCACGAGCAGTACTTC. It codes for CASSLGWVHEQYF.

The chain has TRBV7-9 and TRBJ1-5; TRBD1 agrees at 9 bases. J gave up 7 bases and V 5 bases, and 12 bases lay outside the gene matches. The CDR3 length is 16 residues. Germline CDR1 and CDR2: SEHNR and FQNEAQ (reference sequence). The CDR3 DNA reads TGTGCCAGCAGCGCTGACAGGGGGAACGATGGACAGCCCCAGCATTTT. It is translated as CASSADRGNDGQPQHF.

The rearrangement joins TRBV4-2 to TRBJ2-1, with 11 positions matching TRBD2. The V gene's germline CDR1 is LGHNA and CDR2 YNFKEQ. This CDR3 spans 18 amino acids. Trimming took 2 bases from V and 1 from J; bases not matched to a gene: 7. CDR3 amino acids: CASSQSSGGTRSYNEQFF. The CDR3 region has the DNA TGTGCCAGCAGCCAATCTAGCGGGGGGACGAGATCCTACAATGAGCAGTTCTTC.

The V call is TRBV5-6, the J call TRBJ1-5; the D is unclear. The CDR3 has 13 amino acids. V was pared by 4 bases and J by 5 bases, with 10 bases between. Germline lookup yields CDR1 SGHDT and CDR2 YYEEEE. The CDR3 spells CASSLDPDQPQHF. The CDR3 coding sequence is TGTGCCAGCAGCCTGGACCCGGATCAGCCCCAGCATTTT.

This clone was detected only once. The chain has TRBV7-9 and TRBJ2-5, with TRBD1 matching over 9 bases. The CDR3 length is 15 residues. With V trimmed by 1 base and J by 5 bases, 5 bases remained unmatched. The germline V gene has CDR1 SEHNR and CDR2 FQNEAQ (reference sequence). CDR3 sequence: CASSLGTGAGETQYF. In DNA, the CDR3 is TGTGCCAGCAGCTTAGGGACAGGGGCCGGGGAGACCCAGTACTTC.

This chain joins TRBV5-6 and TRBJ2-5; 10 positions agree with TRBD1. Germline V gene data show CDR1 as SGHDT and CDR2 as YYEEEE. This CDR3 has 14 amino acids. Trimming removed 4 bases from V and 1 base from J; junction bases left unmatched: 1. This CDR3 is CASSRDRGQETQYF. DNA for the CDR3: TGTGCCAGCAGCCGGGACAGGGGCCAAGAGACCCAGTACTTC.

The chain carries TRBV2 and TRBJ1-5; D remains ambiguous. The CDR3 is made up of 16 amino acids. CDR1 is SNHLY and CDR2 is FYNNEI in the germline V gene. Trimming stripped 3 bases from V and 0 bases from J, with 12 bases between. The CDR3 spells CASSDITLYSNQPQHF. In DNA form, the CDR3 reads TGTGCCAGCAGTGATATCACGCTTTATAGCAATCAGCCCCAGCATTTT.

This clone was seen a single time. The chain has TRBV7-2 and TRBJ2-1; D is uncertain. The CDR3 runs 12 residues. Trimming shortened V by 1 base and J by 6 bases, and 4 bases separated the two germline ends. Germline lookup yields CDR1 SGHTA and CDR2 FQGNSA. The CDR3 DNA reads TGTGCCAGCAGCTTAGTCATCAATGAGCAGTTCTTC. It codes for CASSLVINEQFF.

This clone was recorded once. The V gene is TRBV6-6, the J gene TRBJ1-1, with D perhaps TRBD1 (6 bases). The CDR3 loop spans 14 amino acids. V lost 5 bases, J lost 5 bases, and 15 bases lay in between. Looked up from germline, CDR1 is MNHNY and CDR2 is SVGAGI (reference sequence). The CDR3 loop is CASSPSSGVTEAFF. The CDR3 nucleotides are TGTGCCAGCAGTCCCTCTTCAGGGGTGACTGAAGCTTTCTTT.